Detailed here is one TCR beta chain. Its cognate antigen has yet to be identified. No much larger clone exists at a distance of one base, and base qualities are not known. CDR1 and CDR2, looked up from the germline V gene (reference sequence), are SEHNR and FQNEAQ. The CDR3 covers 11 residues, taking in both the cysteine and the phenylalanine. Here the CDR3 DNA is all that survives: 33 bases in frame from base 1. Cut back by 1 base and 7 bases, the V and J ends lie 4 bases apart. The data originate from a study of blood T cells in healthy people across ages (dated by TCRdb to about 2015). Regarding the complete study: Template switching captured roughly one uniquely barcoded TCR beta cDNA molecule per two T cells in model experiments. To track age-related changes in TCR beta repertoire diversity, the study relied on deep sequencing normalized with unique cDNA molecular identifiers. The donors were split into four age groups: young (average roughly 15 years), middle-aged (39), aged (more than 60) and long-lived (82). The study analyzed two additional independent replicas of 1 million unique cDNA reads from the same blood draw for two donors, one aged 18 to 30 and one aged 80 or older.

The full study reports these points: Because the CMV infection status of the donors was unknown, age-related changes in expanded clonotypes may potentially have been confounded. The percentage of naive T cells measured by flow cytometry correlated strongly with observed TCR beta diversity. Conclusive comparison of naive and antigen-experienced compartments was prevented by the profiling of bulk unsorted PBMCs. Estimates of total diversity based on one million sequenced T cells were regarded as lower bounds and as underestimates. As age increased, observed TCR beta diversity per million T cells dropped in a roughly linear way, and a significant reduction was already evident by age roughly 40. Compared with the aged group, the long-lived group had more naive CD4+ T cells, fewer expanded clones and increased TCR diversity, suggesting age selection.

The library came from 5' RACE. The listed sequencing device is Illumina HiSeq 2500. A second PCR of roughly 6 to 11 cycles was run with a J-beta primer mix and a sample-barcoded 5' primer. A unique molecular identifier was introduced onto each TCR beta cDNA molecule by a template-switch 5' adaptor carrying 12 random nucleotides. Each sample yielded at least 2.5 million CDR3-containing paired-end reads. All of the RNA was converted into first-strand cDNA using the Mint cDNA synthesis kit, with a TRBC-specific oligonucleotide serving as the primer. Following uracil-DNA glycosylase treatment, all cDNA underwent a first 18-cycle PCR with the universal primers M1SS and BC2_uni_R. Under the source paper's analysis protocol: For normalization, 1 million high-quality reads were randomly selected from each sample, with every read carrying a distinct molecular identifier. Instead of being binned into consensus sequences, reads with shared molecular identifiers were discarded. MiTCR, with a Q25 quality threshold and the strictest error-elimination algorithm, was used for CDR3 identification, clonotype clustering and error correction. Lower-bound total TCR beta diversity was estimated with a nonparametric unseen species model using Euler transformation. The public sequencing data were trimmed at Q25 with fastp and processed into clonotypes with MiXCR by TCRdb, which kept only in-frame beta chains. Duplicate CDR3 protein sequences are folded into a single record with the most common DNA and genes. These V and J calls are TCRdb output, not the study's own analysis. This sample is represented by about 540,000 distinct CDR3 sequences; around 24% of them were singletons. The ten largest clonotypes hold around 10% of the sample.

The donors were 40 or so Caucasian individuals from Russia, aged roughly 6 to 90 years, who were systemically healthy. Each donor gave roughly 9.5 milliliters of peripheral blood, collected into EDTA-treated Vacutainer tubes. Ficoll-Paque density-gradient centrifugation was used to isolate PBMCs, with at least 7 million per sample. Total RNA was extracted from PBMCs with Trizol reagent, with at least 5 micrograms obtained per sample. Naive CD45RAhigh/CD27high T cell percentages were measured by flow cytometry on a PBMC aliquot from every donor. The same data also contributed to another study, on T cells of mothers and their children. As the second paper documents: Nine systemically healthy Caucasian individuals, comprising three mothers and their six children, were included as donors. cDNA synthesis used all of the extracted RNA, with 1.5 ug of RNA in each 15 ul reaction. In the second PCR, the M1S primer added sample barcodes and 2-4 random nucleotides. Over 8.5 million TCR beta CDR3 reads came from each mother, compared with around 3 million reads from each child. In both related and unrelated pairs, thymic selection shapes the output of TCR recombination in a similar way, with inherited differences having only a minor effect. Normalized repertoire overlap was always slightly but never significantly higher in related than unrelated mother-child pairs. Persistent microchimeric T cell clones were not detected, at a sensitivity of approximately 93 clones per million clonotypes. The study used deep NGS to compare TCR beta repertoires of mothers and children, seeking features distinguishing related mother-child pairs from unrelated individuals. On average, the children were roughly 10 +/- 4 years old, while the mothers were about 38 +/- 4 years old. After adapters were ligated using NEBNext reagents, the libraries underwent 100+100 nt paired-end sequencing on an Illumina HiSeq 2000. Mother and child libraries were prepared a month apart and sequenced in separate runs to prevent cross-contamination. For each donor, somewhere between roughly 450,000 and 2,000,000 distinct TCR beta clonotypes were identified. Naive TCR beta clonotypes were estimated from low-frequency clonotypes matched to each donor's FACS-determined naive share, without sorting.

The sequence was obtained from a boy aged 5 to 17 in good health. Sequencing used blood. The rearranged segments are TRBV7-9 and TRBJ1-2, with the D gene call left open. The sequenced DNA: TGTGCCAGCAGCTTAGAACCTGGCTACACCTTC. The resulting protein is CASSLEPGYTF.